These 15 T cell receptor beta chains came from one sample sequenced in a study of technical replicates of blood from a few donors. Generated by immunoSEQ multiplex PCR, the TCRdb table keeps only in-frame clones and is missing some. This table holds 70,000 or so clones, 80% to 90% found once. Sequencing was done on a sample of PBMCs. The receptors originated from a human donor in good health. Some clones in this sample may be carry-over from other donors' samples.

For the CDR3, the DNA is TGTGCCAGCAGAATGACTAGCGGGAGGGTGGTTGAGCAGTTCTTC. Its translation: CASRMTSGRVVEQFF. J is TRBJ2-1 and V is TRBV6-5; TRBD2 matches 14 bases. Trimming removed 6 bases from V and 9 bases from J; junction bases left unmatched: 7. The CDR3 runs to 15 residues. In germline, CDR1 is MNHEY, CDR2 SVGAGI.

The chain links TRBV11-2 to TRBJ2-1; TRBD1 is a possible D gene (6 bases). The V end was cut by 5 bases, the J end by 4 bases, with 12 bases between. Germline-derived CDR1 and CDR2 are SGHAT and FQNNGV. This CDR3 has 14 amino acids. This CDR3 reads CASSPGTKYNEQFF. Written as DNA, the CDR3 is TGTGCCAGCAGCCCGGGGACAAAATACAATGAGCAGTTCTTC.

This chain links TRBV6-1 with TRBJ2-7; no clear D gene. V shed 4 bases and J shed 2 bases, with 6 bases lying between them. Germline V CDR1 and CDR2: MNHNS, SASEGT. The CDR3 consists of 12 residues. CDR3 in DNA: TGTGCCAGCAGTGTGGCAGCCTACGAGCAGTACTTC. Its translation is CASSVAAYEQYF.

The chain recombines TRBV21-1 with TRBJ2-1; the D call in the table, TRBD1, was not verified against the DNA. TRBV21-1 is shown as a pseudogene. The CDR3 is made up of 15 amino acids. CDR3 region: CASSNGRGAVNEQFF. In nucleotides, the CDR3 is TGTGCCAGCAGCAATGGCAGGGGAGCGGTGAATGAGCAGTTCTTC.

The V call is TRBV10-3, the J call TRBJ1-2; D unclear. Trimming stripped 3 bases from V and 4 bases from J, with 15 bases between. The CDR3 sequence is 15 residues long. Per the germline V gene, CDR1 is ENHRY and CDR2 is SYGVKD. This CDR3 is CAISENVATFYGYTF. The DNA of the CDR3 is TGTGCCATCAGTGAAAACGTAGCAACCTTCTATGGCTACACCTTC.

The chain combines TRBV18 with TRBJ2-7; the D is unclear. There are 12 residues in the CDR3. Germline V gene lookup returns CDR1 KGHSH and CDR2 LQKENI. Trimming removed 4 bases from V and 7 bases from J, with 11 bases in between. CDR3 loop: CASSRGASEQYF. CDR3 bases: TGTGCCAGCTCACGTGGTGCGTCGGAGCAGTACTTC.

The V and J genes are TRBV5-4 and TRBJ1-1; D is possibly TRBD1 (5 bases). The CDR3 is 13 residues long. V was pared by 0 bases and J by 11 bases, with 14 bases between. From germline, CDR1 is SGHNT and CDR2 YYREEE (reference sequence). CDR3 loop: CASSLGRESSAFF. The CDR3 region has the DNA TGTGCCAGCAGCTTGGGCAGGGAATCGTCGGCTTTCTTT. Full variable domain (missing parts from reference TRBV5-4 and TRBJ1-1): ETGVTQSPTHLIKTRGQQVTLRCSSQSGHNTVSWYQQALGQGPQFIFQYYREEENGRGNFPPRFSGLQFPNYSSELNVNALELDDSALYLCASSLGRESSAFFGQGTRLTVV.

The chain combines TRBV18 with TRBJ1-5; perhaps TRBD1 as D (5 bases). Germline V gives CDR1 KGHSH, CDR2 LQKENI. The CDR3 runs to 14 residues. V was cut by 6 bases and J by 0 bases, with 9 bases left in between. The CDR3: CASSGTHSNQPQHF. The CDR3 region has the DNA TGTGCCAGCTCCGGGACTCATAGCAATCAGCCCCAGCATTTT.

V and J are TRBV30 and TRBJ2-3; D is possibly TRBD1 (6 bases). V lost 5 bases and J lost 8, with 17 bases in between. The germline CDR1 and CDR2 sequences are GTSNPN and SVGIG (reference sequence). The CDR3 consists of 13 residues. CDR3 loop: CAWSPDRPVTQYF. CDR3 DNA sequence: TGTGCCTGGTCCCCCGACAGGCCAGTTACGCAGTATTTT.

This rearrangement joins TRBV9 to TRBJ2-2; tentatively, D is TRBD2 (5 bases). CDR1 and CDR2 from the germline V gene are SGDLS and YYNGEE. Trimming shortened V by 0 bases and J by 4 bases, and 7 bases separated the two germline ends. The CDR3 runs 14 residues. As DNA, the CDR3 is TGTGCCAGCAGCGTAGTAGGGAGCACCGGGGAGCTGTTTTTT. Amino acid sequence: CASSVVGSTGELFF.

This chain uses TRBV12-5 with TRBJ2-3, with D possibly TRBD1 on 6 matching bases. Deletions cut 1 base from V and 6 bases from J, with 11 bases between. Germline CDR1 LGHNT, CDR2 FRNRAP. The CDR3 has 14 amino acids. In DNA form, the CDR3 reads TGTGCTAGTGGTTTGGGCCCAGGGGTCGATACGCAGTATTTT. Residues: CASGLGPGVDTQYF.

This chain connects TRBV7-6 to TRBJ1-3; D not certain. Looked up from germline, CDR1 is SGHVS and CDR2 is FNYEAQ. The CDR3 loop spans 14 amino acids. V was clipped by 3 bases and J by 0 bases, with 6 bases between them. Written as DNA, the CDR3 is TGTGCCAGCAGCTTCGGGGTCTCTGGAAACACCATATATTTT. This gives the protein CASSFGVSGNTIYF.

This chain links TRBV6-1 with TRBJ1-5; TRBD1 matches at 7 bases. The CDR3 is 13 amino acids. Trimming removed 3 bases from V and 9 bases from J; junction bases left unmatched: 5. From germline, CDR1 is MNHNS and CDR2 SASEGT. The CDR3 spells CASSDRGMRPQHF. CDR3 DNA sequence: TGTGCCAGCAGTGACAGGGGGATGAGGCCCCAGCATTTT.

This chain connects TRBV7-7 to TRBJ2-5; D may be TRBD2 (6 bases). This CDR3 is 14 amino acids long. The germline V gene has CDR1 SSHAT and CDR2 FNYEAQ (reference sequence). With 8 bases removed from V and 5 bases from J, the gap between germline ends came to 18 bases. The CDR3, as DNA: TGTGCCAGCGCCCTGAGGGACGGAGGGGAGACCCAGTACTTC. Encoded protein: CASALRDGGETQYF.

This rearrangement joins TRBV7-2 to TRBJ2-7, with 12 nucleotides matching TRBD2. Per the germline V gene, CDR1 is SGHTA and CDR2 is FQGNSA. Unmatched junction bases numbered 11, after V lost 5 bases and J lost 3 bases. CDR3 length: 17 amino acids. The CDR3 region has the DNA TGTGCCAGCAGCGAAGGACCGGGACTAGCGGGCTACTACGAGCAGTACTTC. Protein: CASSEGPGLAGYYEQYF.